This T cell receptor (beta chain) comes out of a study of shared clonotypes between healthy human individuals. Overall study results and limits: Clonotype sharing across a handful of donors was observed for around 4.5% of naive CD4 clonotypes. Estimated richness was generally greater in naive than memory subsets.

Researchers ran the assay at a deep level. The data were produced by immunoSEQ multiplex PCR, yet TCRdb's version contains in-frame clones alone and is incomplete. The top ten clones hold about 0.068% of a sample with approximately 530,000 clones, around 96% of them seen once. This clone was observed a handful of times. Its antigen is unknown. Germline V gene sequence: CDR1 MNHNS, CDR2 SASEGT. Trimming removed 4 bases from V and 4 bases from J, with 19 bases in between. This CDR3 has 16 residues. Sequenced input: naive CD4+ T cells sorted from blood. Described subset: CD45RA+ positively selected. This TCR came from a woman aged 25-40 years in good health. This rearrangement joins TRBV6-1 to TRBJ1-2, with D possibly TRBD1 on 5 matching bases. The CDR3 loop is CASSVAEAGGFYGYTF. The DNA of the CDR3 is TGTGCCAGCAGTGTAGCGGAGGCCGGGGGATTCTATGGCTACACCTTC.